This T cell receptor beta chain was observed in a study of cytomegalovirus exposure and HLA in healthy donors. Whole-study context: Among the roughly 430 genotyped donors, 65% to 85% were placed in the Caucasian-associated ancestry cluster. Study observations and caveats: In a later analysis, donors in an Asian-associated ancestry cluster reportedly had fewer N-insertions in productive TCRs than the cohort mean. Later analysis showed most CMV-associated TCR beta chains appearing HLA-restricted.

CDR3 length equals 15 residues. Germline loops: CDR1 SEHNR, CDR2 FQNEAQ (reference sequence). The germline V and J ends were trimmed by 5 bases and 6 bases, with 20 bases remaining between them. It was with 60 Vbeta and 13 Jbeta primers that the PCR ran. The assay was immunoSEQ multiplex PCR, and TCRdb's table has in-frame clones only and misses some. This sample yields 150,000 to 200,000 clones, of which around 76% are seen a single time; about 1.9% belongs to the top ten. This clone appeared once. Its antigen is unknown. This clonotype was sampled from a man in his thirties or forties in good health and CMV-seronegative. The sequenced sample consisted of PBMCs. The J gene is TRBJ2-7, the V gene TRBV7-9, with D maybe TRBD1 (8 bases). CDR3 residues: CASSAYRGGASEQYF. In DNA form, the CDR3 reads TGTGCCAGCAGCGCCTACAGGGGGGGGGCATCCGAGCAGTACTTC.